Listed below are T cell receptor beta chains from one sample, sequenced in a study of shared T cell receptors in the human thymus. Clones were sequenced by immunoSEQ multiplex PCR, and TCRdb holds only the in-frame ones, with some missing. The table has 700,000 or so clones, over 75% seen once; the top ten hold about 0.011%. The same sample was also studied in work on human thymus T cells.

Sequencing was carried out using thymocytes. The receptors here all came from a girl under two years old with a congenital heart defect. Each CDR3 is given without its conserved first and last residue. Fields, in order: CDR3 protein, V gene, J gene, D gene. The D gene is left open where the match is weak.

CDR3aa: ASSQGDRDTEAF
v_gene: TRBV4-3
j_gene: TRBJ1-1
d_gene: TRBD1

CDR3aa: ASSPRGGSGETQY
v_gene: TRBV9
j_gene: TRBJ2-5
d_gene: TRBD2

CDR3aa: ASSTLNRGSGNTIY
v_gene: TRBV19
j_gene: TRBJ1-3
d_gene: TRBD1

CDR3aa: ATRDTSYEQY
v_gene: TRBV5-8
j_gene: TRBJ2-7
d_gene: NA

CDR3aa: ASSLGGGLAGEYNEQF
v_gene: TRBV5-6
j_gene: TRBJ2-1
d_gene: TRBD2

CDR3aa: ASSGHRGRGEEPSSYNEQF
v_gene: TRBV9
j_gene: TRBJ2-1
d_gene: TRBD1

CDR3aa: ASSGGTGYNSPLH
v_gene: TRBV6-4
j_gene: TRBJ1-6
d_gene: TRBD1

CDR3aa: ASSENRGETGELF
v_gene: TRBV10-1
j_gene: TRBJ2-2
d_gene: TRBD1

CDR3aa: ASSQVRCRGFHGYT
v_gene: TRBV4-3
j_gene: TRBJ1-2
d_gene: TRBD1

CDR3aa: ASSFGTGGRDTEAF
v_gene: TRBV13
j_gene: TRBJ1-1
d_gene: TRBD1

CDR3aa: ASSPPGLDYNEQF
v_gene: TRBV18
j_gene: TRBJ2-1
d_gene: NA

CDR3aa: ASSESGRGHEQY
v_gene: TRBV25-1
j_gene: TRBJ2-7
d_gene: NA

CDR3aa: ASSPTLQETQY
v_gene: TRBV6-5
j_gene: TRBJ2-5
d_gene: NA

CDR3aa: ASSDKGGLEYYNEQF
v_gene: TRBV6-1
j_gene: TRBJ2-1
d_gene: NA

CDR3aa: SVVLTGGLGQY
v_gene: TRBV29-1
j_gene: TRBJ2-7
d_gene: TRBD1

CDR3aa: SVESSQVRQNTEAF
v_gene: TRBV29-1
j_gene: TRBJ1-1
d_gene: NA

CDR3aa: ASRQGIPGNTIY
v_gene: TRBV6-5
j_gene: TRBJ1-3
d_gene: NA

CDR3aa: ASSFDSRYGYT
v_gene: TRBV27
j_gene: TRBJ1-2
d_gene: NA

CDR3aa: ASSIGGTYNEQF
v_gene: TRBV19
j_gene: TRBJ2-1
d_gene: NA

CDR3aa: ASSLGQGSGYT
v_gene: TRBV27
j_gene: TRBJ1-2
d_gene: TRBD1

CDR3aa: ASSQEQGNYGYT
v_gene: TRBV4-3
j_gene: TRBJ1-2
d_gene: NA

CDR3aa: ASSSCLGPSTDTQY
v_gene: TRBV27
j_gene: TRBJ2-3
d_gene: NA

CDR3aa: ASSKYRENEQY
v_gene: TRBV6-1
j_gene: TRBJ2-7
d_gene: NA

CDR3aa: ASSLGPKTGTVGDTEAF
v_gene: TRBV13
j_gene: TRBJ1-1
d_gene: NA

CDR3aa: ASSPTGYEQF
v_gene: TRBV7-6
j_gene: TRBJ2-1
d_gene: NA

CDR3aa: ASSLTGAGDTQY
v_gene: TRBV11-1
j_gene: TRBJ2-3
d_gene: TRBD1

CDR3aa: ASSLTENEKLF
v_gene: TRBV7-6
j_gene: TRBJ1-4
d_gene: NA

CDR3aa: ASSPQGARGYT
v_gene: TRBV7-8
j_gene: TRBJ1-2
d_gene: TRBD1

CDR3aa: ASSYQQGPEAF
v_gene: TRBV6-5
j_gene: TRBJ1-1
d_gene: NA

CDR3aa: ASSLGAGPESNYGYT
v_gene: TRBV5-1
j_gene: TRBJ1-2
d_gene: NA

CDR3aa: ASSSLTGYGYT
v_gene: TRBV28
j_gene: TRBJ1-2
d_gene: TRBD1

CDR3aa: ASSQVGGEDYEQY
v_gene: TRBV4-2
j_gene: TRBJ2-7
d_gene: NA

CDR3aa: AITSGGCYEQY
v_gene: TRBV6-1
j_gene: TRBJ2-7
d_gene: TRBD2

CDR3aa: ASSGDGTGALNYNEQF
v_gene: TRBV2
j_gene: TRBJ2-1
d_gene: TRBD1

CDR3aa: ASSPTTGPGPPANTGELF
v_gene: TRBV5-1
j_gene: TRBJ2-2
d_gene: TRBD1

CDR3aa: ASSVVLTDNEQF
v_gene: TRBV9
j_gene: TRBJ2-1
d_gene: NA

CDR3aa: ASSEIYEQY
v_gene: TRBV2
j_gene: TRBJ2-7
d_gene: NA

CDR3aa: ASSLLRQGAGNTIY
v_gene: TRBV4-3
j_gene: TRBJ1-3
d_gene: TRBD1

CDR3aa: ASSLTGRGAQETQY
v_gene: TRBV4-3
j_gene: TRBJ2-5
d_gene: NA

CDR3aa: ASSADTYNYGYT
v_gene: TRBV9
j_gene: TRBJ1-2
d_gene: NA

CDR3aa: ASSTNRARHSGNTIY
v_gene: TRBV19
j_gene: TRBJ1-3
d_gene: NA

CDR3aa: ASSSLQGAIVNTEAF
v_gene: TRBV11-2
j_gene: TRBJ1-1
d_gene: TRBD1

CDR3aa: ASSIQGPRKF
v_gene: TRBV28
j_gene: TRBJ2-1
d_gene: NA

CDR3aa: ASSELPGQGGETQY
v_gene: TRBV25-1
j_gene: TRBJ2-5
d_gene: NA

CDR3aa: ASSLGPGQGALIGY
v_gene: TRBV28
j_gene: TRBJ2-4
d_gene: TRBD1

CDR3aa: ASSQPGLAGYTGELF
v_gene: TRBV4-1
j_gene: TRBJ2-2
d_gene: TRBD2

CDR3aa: ASSIFPTLRKTAGGEAF
v_gene: TRBV4-1
j_gene: TRBJ1-1
d_gene: NA

CDR3aa: ASSVATRTDNYGYT
v_gene: TRBV9
j_gene: TRBJ1-2
d_gene: NA

CDR3aa: ASSPKAGFTDTQY
v_gene: TRBV27
j_gene: TRBJ2-3
d_gene: TRBD2